This TCR beta chain was identified during a study of shared clonotypes between healthy human individuals (TCRdb year 2020). For the wider study: The cohort included a few men and two women between 18 and 49 years of age. Per donor, three plates each were used for CD4 naive and CD4 memory, two for CD8 naive, and one for CD8 memory. To estimate repertoire size and how much clonotypes are shared between individuals, the study performed deep sequencing of blood TCR repertoires from a few healthy adults. To increase sequencing depth and limit assay-specific biases, different laboratories used diverse techniques to prepare libraries and sequence TCR repertoires. Leukapheresis yielded between about 0.94 and 8.9 billion PBMCs per donor. What the study reported, not specific to this receptor: Pairwise subsampling led to the expectation that sequencing depth would affect the degree of clonotype sharing among donors. Naive subsets generally had larger estimated clonotype richness than memory subsets. When a few donors were compared, the shared fraction of clonotypes was 5% to 6.5% for naive CD4, about 4% for naive CD8, 2.3% for memory CD4, and less than 0.45% for memory CD8. Incomplete sequencing was indicated by rarefaction of sorted-subset datasets, despite the large sequencing depth. Compared with non-shared clonotypes, clonotypes shared by all four sorted-subset donors had higher generation probabilities. Because the study included only a small number of donors, the genetic and exposure-history diversity represented was limited. Only blood was sampled, and tissue TCR repertoires likely differ from those in blood.

Using the deep immunoSEQ assay, TCR CDR3 regions were amplified from genomic DNA by multiplex PCR. Extracted genomic DNA from each cell subset was distributed evenly across all wells of several immunoSEQ 96-well plates, and each plate was treated as a replicate. For sorted subsets, around 200 ng genomic DNA, equal to tens of thousands of T cell genomes, was loaded into each replicate PCR. Purified libraries were quantified with a Qubit 3.0 fluorometer, sized on a Bioanalyzer 2100, and re-quantified with the KAPA Library Quantification kit. Every immunoSEQ 96-well plate was sequenced on a dedicated single-read 150-cycle Illumina NextSeq 550 flow cell. As for the authors' bioinformatics: Because only junctional sequences without quality scores were contained in the immunoSEQ output, filtering matching that applied to full-length reads could not be performed. Sequences were annotated with PyIR, a Python wrapper for IgBLAST v1.9, using IMGT germline references to assign V/J genes and CDR3. Reads were removed for weak V/J assignments (E-value above 1e-6), missing CDR3, stop codons, out-of-frame junctions, or ambiguous translated residues. A V3J clonotype was defined by an identical inferred V gene, J gene, and CDR3 amino acid sequence. The percentage overlap between two repertoires was calculated by dividing the number of shared unique clonotypes by the size of the smaller repertoire. Three approaches were used to assess repertoire richness: RTK rarefaction, the Chao1 estimator, and Recon v2.1 estimates of unobserved clonotypes. Generation probabilities were computed with OLGA for all TCRbeta clonotypes obtained by the gDNA method from a handful of donors. Imported from immuneACCESS, the table was reduced by TCRdb to in-frame sequences with V and J called. These copies leave out some clones; in studies compared against another copy, an unresolved V gene accounts for under half, and the cause of the remainder is not known. The D gene and trimming were derived from the DNA, and the V and J assignments and clone size from that table. The sample yields some 2,500,000 clones; roughly 93% were counted once. The top ten hold about 0.39% of the sample.

Healthy HIV-negative adults with no recently reported acute infections or vaccinations were included as donors. All donors were Caucasian adults living in Nashville, Tennessee, USA. Magnetic negative selection was used to enrich CD4+ T cells, after which naive cells were positively selected on CD45RA and the negative fraction became the memory subset. After blood collection by leukapheresis, PBMCs were isolated using Ficoll-Histopaque density gradient centrifugation and then cryopreserved in the vapor phase of liquid nitrogen. Analytical flow cytometry was used to check the purity and quantity of each magnetically sorted T cell population. From each sorted fraction, genomic DNA was isolated and quantified by UV absorbance on a Nanodrop 2000c. About this clone itself: No cognate antigen has been identified for it. Base-call qualities are not available, and no considerably larger clone is one nucleotide away.

The origin of this receptor is a young man in good health. Some clones in this sample may be carry-over from other donors' samples. The source material was naive CD4+ T cells from PBMCs. What the cell subset or site label conveys for this sample: CD45RA+ positively selected.

Read as DNA, the sequence is TGTGCCACCAGCAGAGCTAGAAAGCAAGATACGCAGTATTTT. Its product reads: CATSRARKQDTQYF. The V and J segments used are TRBV15 and TRBJ2-3; the D gene is unclear. Taken from the germline V gene (reference sequence), the CDR1 and CDR2 loops are LNHNV and YYDKDF. From the cysteine up to the phenylalanine, the CDR3 has a length of 14 residues. The read is trimmed to its CDR3 DNA, 42 bases read in frame from base 1. At the junction V is shortened by 1 base and J by 5 bases, with 10 bases in between.